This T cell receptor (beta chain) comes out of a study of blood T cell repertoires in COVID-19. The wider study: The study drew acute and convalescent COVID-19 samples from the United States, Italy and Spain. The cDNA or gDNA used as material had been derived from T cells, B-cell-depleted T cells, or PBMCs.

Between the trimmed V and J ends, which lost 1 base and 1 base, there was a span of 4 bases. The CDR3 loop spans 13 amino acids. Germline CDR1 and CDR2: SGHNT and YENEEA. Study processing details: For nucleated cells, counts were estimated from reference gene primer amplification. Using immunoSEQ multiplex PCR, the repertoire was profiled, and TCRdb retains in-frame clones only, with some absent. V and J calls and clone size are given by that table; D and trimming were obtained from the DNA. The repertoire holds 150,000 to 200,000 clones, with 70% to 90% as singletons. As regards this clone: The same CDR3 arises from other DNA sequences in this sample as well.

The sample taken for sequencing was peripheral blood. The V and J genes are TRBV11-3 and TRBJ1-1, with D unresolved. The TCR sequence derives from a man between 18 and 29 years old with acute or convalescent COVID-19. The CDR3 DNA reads TGTGCCAGCAGCTTAGGCGAGAACACTGAAGCTTTCTTT. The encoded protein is CASSLGENTEAFF.